This T cell receptor beta chain comes out of a study of T cell changes during pregnancy in multiple sclerosis. This clone is a singleton in its sample. Germline V CDR1 and CDR2: MNHEY, SMNVEV (reference sequence). The CDR3 runs to 16 residues. With 7 bases clipped from V and 1 base from J, the junction kept 12 bases outside the gene matches. Sequenced by immunoSEQ multiplex PCR; TCRdb stores in-frame clones only, minus some. The data show tens of thousands of clones, 93% seen once. Sequenced material: CD8+ T cells from peripheral blood mononuclear cells, taken in the third trimester of pregnancy. This chain links TRBV27 with TRBJ2-5; 7 positions agree with TRBD1. The TCR sequence derives from a female donor with multiple sclerosis, enrolled in a pregnancy study. CDR3 DNA sequence: TGTGCCAGCACCTCCTACACACAGGGGATCCAAGAGACCCAGTACTTC. Its translation is CASTSYTQGIQETQYF.